This TCR beta chain was obtained from a study of CD8 T cells in ankylosing spondylitis. TCRdb fed the 5' RACE reads into MiXCR, producing one record per CDR3 protein. This sample has fewer than 250,000 distinct CDR3 sequences, with about 16% found just once. The study, taken as a whole, reports: Significantly higher representation of disease-linked clones was reported for matched ankylosing spondylitis synovial fluid. The study identified a TCR beta motif of several highly homologous variants that appeared characteristic of ankylosing spondylitis blood. Reports of some motif variants in reactive arthritis synovial fluid and blood predate this one.

In the case of this clonotype: Its antigen is unidentified.

The sequenced material came from blood, either unsorted or a sorted T cell fraction (not recorded which). The sequence was collected from a male donor with ankylosing spondylitis.

The CDR3 DNA follows: TGTGCCAGCAGTCCCGGGACTAGCGGGCTATACAATGAGCAGTTCTTC. Its translation: CASSPGTSGLYNEQFF. This chain joins TRBV6-2 or TRBV6-3 and TRBJ2-1, with TRBD2 matching 12 bases. This CDR3 region has 16 residues. Germline trimming cut 5 bases from V and 4 bases from J; bases unmatched to any gene: 6. Per the germline V gene, CDR1 is MNHEY and CDR2 is SVGEGT.